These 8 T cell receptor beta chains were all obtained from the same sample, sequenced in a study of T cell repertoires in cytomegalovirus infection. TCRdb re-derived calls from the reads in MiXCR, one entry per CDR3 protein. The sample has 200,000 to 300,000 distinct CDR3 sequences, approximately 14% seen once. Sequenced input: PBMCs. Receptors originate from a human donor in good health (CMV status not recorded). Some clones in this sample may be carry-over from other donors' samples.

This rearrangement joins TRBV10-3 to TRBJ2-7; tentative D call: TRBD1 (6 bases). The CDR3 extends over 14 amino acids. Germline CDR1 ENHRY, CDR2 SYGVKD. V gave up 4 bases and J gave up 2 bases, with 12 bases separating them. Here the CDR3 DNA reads TGTGCCATCAGTGGGGCGGACAGACCCTACGAGCAGTACTTC. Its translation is CAISGADRPYEQYF.

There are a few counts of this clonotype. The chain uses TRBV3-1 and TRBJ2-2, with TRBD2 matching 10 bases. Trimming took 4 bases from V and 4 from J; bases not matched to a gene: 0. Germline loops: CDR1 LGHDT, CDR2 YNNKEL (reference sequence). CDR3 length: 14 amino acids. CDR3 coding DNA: TGTGCCAGCAGCCCTAGCGGGAGCACCGGGGAGCTGTTTTTT. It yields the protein CASSPSGSTGELFF.

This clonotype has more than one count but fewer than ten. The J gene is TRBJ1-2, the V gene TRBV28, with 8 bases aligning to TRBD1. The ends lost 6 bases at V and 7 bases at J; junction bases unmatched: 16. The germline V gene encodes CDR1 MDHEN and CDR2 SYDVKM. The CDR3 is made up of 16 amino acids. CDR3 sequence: CASSLFGQGPKGGYTF. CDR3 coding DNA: TGTGCCAGCAGCCTATTTGGACAGGGACCCAAGGGTGGCTACACCTTC.

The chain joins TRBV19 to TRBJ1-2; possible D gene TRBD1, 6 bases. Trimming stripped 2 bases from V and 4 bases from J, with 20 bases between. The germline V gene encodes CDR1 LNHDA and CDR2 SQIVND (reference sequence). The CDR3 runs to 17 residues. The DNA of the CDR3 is TGTGCCAGTAGTATAAGAATCGGTGGACAGAACTTCTATGGCTACACCTTC. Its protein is CASSIRIGGQNFYGYTF.

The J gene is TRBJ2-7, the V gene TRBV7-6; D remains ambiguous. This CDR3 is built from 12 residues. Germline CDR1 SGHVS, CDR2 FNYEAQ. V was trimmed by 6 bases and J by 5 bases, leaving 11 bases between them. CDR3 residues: CASRRVGDEQYF. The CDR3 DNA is TGTGCCAGCAGGAGAGTTGGTGACGAGCAGTACTTC.

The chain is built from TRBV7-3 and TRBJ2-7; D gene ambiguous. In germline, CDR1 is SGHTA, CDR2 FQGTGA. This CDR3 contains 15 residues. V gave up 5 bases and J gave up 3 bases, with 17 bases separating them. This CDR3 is CASSLIQVVGYEQYF. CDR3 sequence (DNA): TGTGCCAGCAGCCTCATCCAAGTGGTGGGCTACGAGCAGTACTTC.

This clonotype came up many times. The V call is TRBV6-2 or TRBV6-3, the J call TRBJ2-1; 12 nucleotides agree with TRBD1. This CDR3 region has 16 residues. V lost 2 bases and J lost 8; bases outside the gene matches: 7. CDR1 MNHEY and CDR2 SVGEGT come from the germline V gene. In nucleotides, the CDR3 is TGTGCCAGCAGTTACGGGACAGGGGGCGTCATCTATGAGCAGTTCTTC. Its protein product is CASSYGTGGVIYEQFF.

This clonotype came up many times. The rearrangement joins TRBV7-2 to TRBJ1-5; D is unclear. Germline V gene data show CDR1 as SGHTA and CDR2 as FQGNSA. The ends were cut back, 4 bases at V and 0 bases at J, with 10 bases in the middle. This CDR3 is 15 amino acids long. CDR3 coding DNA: TGTGCCAGCAGCTGGCTCTCCAGTAGCAATCAGCCCCAGCATTTT. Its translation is CASSWLSSSNQPQHF.